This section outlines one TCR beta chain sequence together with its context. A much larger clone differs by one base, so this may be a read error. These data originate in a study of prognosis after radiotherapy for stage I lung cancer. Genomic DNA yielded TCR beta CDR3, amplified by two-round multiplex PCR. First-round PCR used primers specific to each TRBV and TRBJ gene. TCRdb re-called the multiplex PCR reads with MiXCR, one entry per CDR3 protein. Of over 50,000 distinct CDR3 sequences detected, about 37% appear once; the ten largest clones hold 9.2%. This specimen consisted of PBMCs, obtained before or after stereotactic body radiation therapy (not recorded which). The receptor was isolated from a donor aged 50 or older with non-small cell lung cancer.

The CDR3 region has the DNA TGTGCCAGCAACTGGGGACAGTACACTGAAGCTTTCTTT. This gives the protein CASNWGQYTEAFF. The chain joins TRBV7-9 to TRBJ1-1, with 7 bases matching TRBD1. The length of the CDR3 is 13 residues. CDR1 is SEHNR, CDR2 FQNEAQ, per germline (reference sequence). The J segment lost 3 bases and the V segment lost 7 bases, leaving 5 bases of the junction unmatched.